This TCR beta chain derives from a study of glioma-infiltrating T cells. Notes on the study in general: Tissue and blood shared very few CDR3 sequences. Tissue-blood divergence was below expectation in non-neoplastic patients, above in gliomas.

The CDR3 consists of 14 residues. Germline V gives CDR1 DFQATT, CDR2 SNEGSKA (reference sequence). J was trimmed by 3 bases and V by 4 bases; bases with no gene match: 7. TCR alpha and beta CDR3 regions were amplified from RNA using iRepertoire nested multiplex PCR. One-step reverse transcription and amplification started from around 100-400 ng of tissue mRNA or PBMC total RNA. One entry per CDR3 protein, called by TCRdb with MiXCR from the multiplex PCR reads. The profile shows fewer than 200,000 distinct CDR3 sequences, roughly a third of them singletons. This clonotype was seen ten or more times. Its antigen is not identified.

The sequence came from a human donor with low-grade glioma or glioblastoma, undergoing nonglioma brain surgery, or in good health (not recorded which). Specimen: glioma tissue, nonneoplastic brain tissue, or PBMCs (not recorded which). V is TRBV20-1 and J is TRBJ2-3; the match to TRBD1 covers 7 bases. The CDR3 bases are TGCAGTGCTAATAAGGGGGCGCTAACAGATACGCAGTATTTT. Translation: CSANKGALTDTQYF.